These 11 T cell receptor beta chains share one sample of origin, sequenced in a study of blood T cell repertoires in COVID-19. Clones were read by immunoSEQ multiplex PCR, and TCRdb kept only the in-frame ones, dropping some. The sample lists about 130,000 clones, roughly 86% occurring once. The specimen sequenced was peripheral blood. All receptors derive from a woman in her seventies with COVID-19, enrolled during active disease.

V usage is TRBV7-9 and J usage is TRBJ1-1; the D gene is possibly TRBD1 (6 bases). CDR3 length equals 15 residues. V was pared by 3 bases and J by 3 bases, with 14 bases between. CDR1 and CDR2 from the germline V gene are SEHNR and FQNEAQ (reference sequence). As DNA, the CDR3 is TGTGCCAGCAGCTTTTCAGGGGTTGGGGACACTGAAGCTTTCTTT. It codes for CASSFSGVGDTEAFF.

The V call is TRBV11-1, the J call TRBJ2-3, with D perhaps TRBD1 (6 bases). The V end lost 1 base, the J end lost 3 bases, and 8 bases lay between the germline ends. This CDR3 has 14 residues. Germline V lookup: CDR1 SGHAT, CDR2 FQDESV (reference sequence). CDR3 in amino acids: CASSLVGGTDTQYF. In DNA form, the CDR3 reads TGTGCCAGCAGCTTAGTAGGGGGTACAGATACGCAGTATTTT.

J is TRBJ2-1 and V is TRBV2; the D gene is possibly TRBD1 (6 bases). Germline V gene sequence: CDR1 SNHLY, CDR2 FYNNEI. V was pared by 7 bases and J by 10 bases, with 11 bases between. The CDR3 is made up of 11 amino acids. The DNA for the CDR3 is TGTGCCAGCACAACAGGGAGCGAGCAGTTCTTC. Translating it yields CASTTGSEQFF.

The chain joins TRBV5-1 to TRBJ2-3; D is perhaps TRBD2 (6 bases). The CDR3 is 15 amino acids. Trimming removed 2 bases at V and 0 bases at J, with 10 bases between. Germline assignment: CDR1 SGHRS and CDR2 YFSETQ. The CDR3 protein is CASSFGGLSTDTQYF. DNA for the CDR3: TGCGCCAGCAGCTTCGGGGGTCTTAGCACAGATACGCAGTATTTT.

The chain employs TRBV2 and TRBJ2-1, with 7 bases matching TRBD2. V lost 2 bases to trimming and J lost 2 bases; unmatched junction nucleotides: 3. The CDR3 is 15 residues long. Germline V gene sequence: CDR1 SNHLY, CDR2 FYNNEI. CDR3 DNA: TGTGCCAGCAGTGAAATGGGGGGGGCCTACAATGAGCAGTTCTTC. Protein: CASSEMGGAYNEQFF.

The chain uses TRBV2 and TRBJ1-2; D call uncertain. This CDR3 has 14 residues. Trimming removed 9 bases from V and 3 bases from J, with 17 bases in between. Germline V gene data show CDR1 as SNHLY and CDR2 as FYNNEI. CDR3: CARRESGPYYGYTF. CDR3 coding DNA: TGTGCCAGACGGGAGTCCGGGCCATACTATGGCTACACCTTC.

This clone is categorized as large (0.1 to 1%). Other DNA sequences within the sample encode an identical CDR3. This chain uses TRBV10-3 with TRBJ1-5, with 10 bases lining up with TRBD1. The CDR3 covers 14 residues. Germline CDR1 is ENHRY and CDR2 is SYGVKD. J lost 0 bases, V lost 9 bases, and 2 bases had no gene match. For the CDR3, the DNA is TGTGCCATTGGGACAGGGGATAGCAATCAGCCCCAGCATTTT. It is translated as CAIGTGDSNQPQHF.

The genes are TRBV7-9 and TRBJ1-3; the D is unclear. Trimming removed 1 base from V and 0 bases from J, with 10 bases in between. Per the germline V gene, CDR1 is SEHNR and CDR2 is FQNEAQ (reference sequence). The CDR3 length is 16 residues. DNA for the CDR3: TGTGCCAGCAGCTTAGAATCAGCGCACTCTGGAAACACCATATATTTT. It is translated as CASSLESAHSGNTIYF.

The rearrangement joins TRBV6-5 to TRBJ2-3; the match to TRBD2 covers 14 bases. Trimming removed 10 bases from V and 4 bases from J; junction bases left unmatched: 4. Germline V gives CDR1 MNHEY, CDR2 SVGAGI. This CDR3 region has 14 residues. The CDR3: CATLTSGGADTQYF. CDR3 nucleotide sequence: TGTGCCACCCTGACTAGCGGGGGGGCAGATACGCAGTATTTT.

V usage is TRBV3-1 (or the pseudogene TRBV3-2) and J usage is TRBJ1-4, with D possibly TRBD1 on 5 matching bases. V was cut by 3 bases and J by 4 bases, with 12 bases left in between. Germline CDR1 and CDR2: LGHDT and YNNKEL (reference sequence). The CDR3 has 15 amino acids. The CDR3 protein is CASSQGIDSNEKLFF. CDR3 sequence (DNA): TGTGCCAGCAGCCAGGGGATCGACAGTAATGAAAAACTGTTTTTT.

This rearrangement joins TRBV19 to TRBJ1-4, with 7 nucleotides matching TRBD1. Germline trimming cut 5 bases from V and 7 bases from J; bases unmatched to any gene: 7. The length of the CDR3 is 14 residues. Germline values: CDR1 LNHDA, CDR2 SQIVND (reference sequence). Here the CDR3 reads CASSPRTGLEKLFF. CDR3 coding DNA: TGTGCCAGTAGTCCAAGGACAGGCCTTGAAAAACTGTTTTTT.